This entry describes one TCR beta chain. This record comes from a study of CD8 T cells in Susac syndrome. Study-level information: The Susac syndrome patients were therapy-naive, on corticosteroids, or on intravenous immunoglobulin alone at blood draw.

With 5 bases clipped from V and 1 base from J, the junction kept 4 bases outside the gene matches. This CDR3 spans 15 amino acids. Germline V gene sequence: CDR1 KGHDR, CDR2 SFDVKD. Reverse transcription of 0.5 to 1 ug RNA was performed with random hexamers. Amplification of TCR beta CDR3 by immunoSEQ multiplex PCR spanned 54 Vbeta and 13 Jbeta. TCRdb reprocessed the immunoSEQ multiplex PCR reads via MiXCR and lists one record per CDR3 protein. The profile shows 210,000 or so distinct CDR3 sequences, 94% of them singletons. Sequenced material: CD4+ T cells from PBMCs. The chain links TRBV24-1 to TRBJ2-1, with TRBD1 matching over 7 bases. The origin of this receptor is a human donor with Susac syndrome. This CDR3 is CATSGPGQSYNEQFF. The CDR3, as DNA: TGTGCCACCAGTGGACCGGGACAGTCCTACAATGAGCAGTTCTTC.